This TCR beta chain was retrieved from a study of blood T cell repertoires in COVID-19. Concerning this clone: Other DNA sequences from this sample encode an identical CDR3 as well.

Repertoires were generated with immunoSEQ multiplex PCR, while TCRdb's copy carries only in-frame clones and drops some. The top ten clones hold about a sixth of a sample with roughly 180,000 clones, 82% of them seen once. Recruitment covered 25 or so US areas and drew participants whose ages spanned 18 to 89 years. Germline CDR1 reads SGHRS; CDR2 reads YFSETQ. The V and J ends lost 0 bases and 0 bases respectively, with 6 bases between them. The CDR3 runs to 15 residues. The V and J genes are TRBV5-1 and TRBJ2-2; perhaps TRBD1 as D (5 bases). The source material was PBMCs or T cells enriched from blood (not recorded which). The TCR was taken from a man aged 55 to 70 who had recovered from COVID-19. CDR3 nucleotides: TGCGCCAGCAGCTTGGACAGGCCGAACACCGGGGAGCTGTTTTTT. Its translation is CASSLDRPNTGELFF. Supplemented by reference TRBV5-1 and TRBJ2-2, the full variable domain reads KAGVTQTPRYLIKTRGQQVTLSCSPISGHRSVSWYQQTPGQGLQFLFEYFSETQRNKGNFPGRFSGRQFSNSRSEMNVSTLELGDSALYLCASSLDRPNTGELFFGEGSRLTVL.